A few counts support the clone carrying this TCR beta chain. Its antigen is as yet unknown. This same CDR3 is encoded by further DNA sequences in the sample. The donors comprised healthy bone marrow donors. The PCR had 60 Vbeta and 13 Jbeta primers. The method was immunoSEQ multiplex PCR; TCRdb's version includes in-frame clones alone and lacks a portion of them. The sample records fewer than 250,000 clones, more than 60% being singletons. With 4 bases removed from V and 0 bases from J, the gap between germline ends came to 13 bases. Per germline, CDR1 SGHRS and CDR2 YFSETQ. The CDR3 runs to 16 residues. The sample originates from a study of cytomegalovirus exposure and HLA in healthy donors. Study-level points and caveats: The authors enumerated 150 to 200 TCR beta chains as linked to cytomegalovirus. Donors were assumed by presence/absence analyses to have roughly uniform sequencing depth. In an earlier analysis, most TCR beta V segments were productive about 87% or about 30% of the time.

The sequenced sample consisted of PBMCs. The V and J genes are TRBV5-1 and TRBJ2-2; D is ambiguous. This TCR came from a woman aged 25 to 45 in good health and CMV-seropositive. CDR3 coding DNA: TGCGCCAGCAGCGTGCTTCCAGCGCCGAACACCGGGGAGCTGTTTTTT. It yields the protein CASSVLPAPNTGELFF.